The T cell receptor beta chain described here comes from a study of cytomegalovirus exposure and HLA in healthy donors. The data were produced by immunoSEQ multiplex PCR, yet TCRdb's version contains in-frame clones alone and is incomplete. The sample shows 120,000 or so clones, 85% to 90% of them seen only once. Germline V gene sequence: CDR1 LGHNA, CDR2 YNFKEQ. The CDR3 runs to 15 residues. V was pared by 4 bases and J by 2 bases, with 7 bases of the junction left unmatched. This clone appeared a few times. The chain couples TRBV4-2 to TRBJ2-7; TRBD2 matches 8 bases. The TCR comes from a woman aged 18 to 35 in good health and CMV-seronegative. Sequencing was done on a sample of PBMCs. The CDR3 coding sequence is TGTGCCAGCAGCCCCCGGGAGGGGGATACCTACGAGCAGTACTTC. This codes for CASSPREGDTYEQYF.